This is a list of T cell receptor beta chains from one sample in a study of human T cells and chemical hapten exposure. TCRdb reprocessed the RACE reads via MiXCR and lists one record per CDR3 protein. The sample shows over 300,000 distinct CDR3 sequences, 4.5% to 6% of them seen only once. The sample was whole blood, taken in connection with sensitization to the hapten diphenylcyclopropenone (DPC). These receptors all stem from a woman aged 45-59 years with alopecia areata. Some clones in this sample may be carry-over from other donors' samples. The CDR3 runs from the conserved cysteine through the conserved F or W. D genes are given only for firm matches. Only some rows state a clone size, as once, few, many or a class for expanded clones.

clone size	D gene	V gene	J gene	CDR3 protein	CDR3 DNA
few	TRBD2	TRBV27	TRBJ2-5	CASSLAGTSAETQYF	TGTGCCAGCAGTTTGGCCGGGACTAGCGCTGAGACCCAGTACTTC
-	-	TRBV12-3/TRBV12-4	TRBJ1-2	CASTWGGIRDGYTF	TGTGCCAGCACCTGGGGGGGGATTCGGGATGGCTACACCTTC
-	-	TRBV6-5	TRBJ1-2	CASSRRTATSNYGYTF	TGTGCCAGCAGTCGTCGGACAGCGACTTCTAACTATGGCTACACCTTC
-	-	TRBV20-1	TRBJ2-2	CSARGPGELFF	TGCAGTGCTAGGGGCCCCGGGGAGCTGTTTTTT
many	-	TRBV6-6	TRBJ2-3	CASVDSGLFTDTQYF	TGTGCCAGTGTTGACTCGGGGCTCTTCACAGATACGCAGTATTTT
many	TRBD1	TRBV11-2	TRBJ2-3	CASSFTGGTGFADTQYF	TGTGCCAGCAGCTTCACTGGGGGGACAGGGTTTGCAGATACGCAGTATTTT
few	-	TRBV3-1	TRBJ1-5	CASSQAGFYQPQHF	TGTGCCAGCAGCCAAGCTGGGTTTTATCAGCCCCAGCATTTT
-	-	TRBV12-3/TRBV12-4	TRBJ2-5	CASSGAGRETQYF	TGTGCCAGCAGTGGGGCAGGGCGAGAGACCCAGTACTTC
-	TRBD2	TRBV3-1	TRBJ2-3	CASSQDRETVAGVPGRAQYF	TGTGCCAGCAGCCAAGACAGGGAGACGGTAGCGGGGGTACCAGGAAGGGCGCAGTATTTT
-	-	TRBV12-3/TRBV12-4	TRBJ1-1	CASSLSQGRPEAFF	TGTGCCAGCAGTTTGAGCCAGGGGAGACCTGAAGCTTTCTTT
many	-	TRBV10-2	TRBJ2-5	CASSEIGGTQETQYF	TGCGCCAGCAGTGAGATAGGAGGAACACAAGAGACCCAGTACTTC
-	TRBD1	TRBV6-5	TRBJ1-1	CASSYWRDRFYTEAFF	TGTGCCAGCAGTTACTGGCGGGACAGGTTCTACACTGAAGCTTTCTTT
many	-	TRBV13	TRBJ1-6	CASSFGSSQNSPLHF	TGTGCCAGCAGCTTCGGGTCTTCGCAGAATTCACCCCTCCACTTT
-	-	TRBV2	TRBJ1-4	CASILNEKLFF	TGTGCCAGCATCCTAAATGAAAAACTGTTTTTT
many	-	TRBV20-1	TRBJ2-3	CSAHRVPDTQYF	TGCAGTGCCCACAGGGTCCCAGATACGCAGTATTTT
many	TRBD1	TRBV5-1	TRBJ2-3	CASSPDRGAGDTQYF	TGCGCCAGCAGCCCGGACAGGGGGGCAGGAGATACGCAGTATTTT
many	-	TRBV4-1	TRBJ2-3	CASSVTGLTTDTQYF	TGCGCCAGCAGCGTAACGGGACTGACGACAGATACGCAGTATTTT
-	TRBD2	TRBV6-5	TRBJ2-5	CASSQTSGGANRETQYF	TGTGCCAGCAGCCAGACTAGCGGGGGGGCCAATAGGGAGACCCAGTACTTC
many	-	TRBV6-2/TRBV6-3	TRBJ1-1	CASSRLTENTEAFF	TGTGCCAGCAGCCGGCTGACAGAGAACACTGAAGCTTTCTTT
many	-	TRBV29-1	TRBJ2-3	CSVSQRADTQYF	TGCAGCGTTTCCCAGCGGGCAGATACGCAGTATTTT
many	-	TRBV15	TRBJ2-7	CATSSSVGGPYEQYF	TGTGCCACCAGCAGCTCCGTCGGCGGCCCCTACGAGCAGTACTTC
many	TRBD2	TRBV28	TRBJ2-1	CASNPLGLAVSSYNEQFF	TGTGCCAGCAATCCCCTCGGACTAGCGGTTAGCTCCTACAATGAGCAGTTCTTC
few	-	TRBV4-2	TRBJ1-3	CASSQGSVGGGNTIYF	TGTGCCAGCAGCCAAGGGAGTGTAGGGGGGGGAAACACCATATATTTT
many	-	TRBV5-6	TRBJ2-3	CASSLVTDVDTQYF	TGTGCCAGCAGCTTGGTCACGGACGTGGATACGCAGTATTTT
-	-	TRBV4-1	TRBJ2-2	CASSQPARSNTGELFF	TGCGCCAGCAGCCAACCTGCCCGATCGAACACCGGGGAGCTGTTTTTT
many	TRBD1	TRBV7-2	TRBJ1-2	CASSLTGDRHGYTF	TGTGCCAGCAGCCTGACAGGGGACCGTCATGGCTACACCTTC
many	TRBD2	TRBV9	TRBJ2-2	CASSVDRTSGMTGELFF	TGTGCCAGCAGCGTAGATCGGACTAGCGGGATGACCGGGGAGCTGTTTTTT
few	-	TRBV6-2/TRBV6-3	TRBJ2-2	CASSRDLGAGELFF	TGTGCCAGCAGTAGAGATTTGGGAGCCGGGGAGCTGTTTTTT
many	-	TRBV12-3/TRBV12-4	TRBJ2-3	CASSGTATDTQYF	TGTGCCAGCAGTGGGACTGCCACAGATACGCAGTATTTT
many	-	TRBV18	TRBJ2-3	CASSPPYGASADTQYF	TGTGCCAGCTCACCACCCTATGGGGCCTCCGCTGATACGCAGTATTTT
few	-	TRBV2	TRBJ2-1	CASRRDVTEREQFF	TGTGCCAGCAGGCGGGACGTCACCGAACGTGAGCAGTTCTTC
few	-	TRBV6-1	TRBJ1-2	CAAGEAARYGYTF	TGTGCCGCCGGGGAGGCAGCCCGCTATGGCTACACCTTC
many	-	TRBV18	TRBJ2-1	CASSPSTMEQFF	TGTGCCAGCTCACCAAGCACCATGGAACAGTTCTTC
many	-	TRBV7-9	TRBJ2-4	CASSLVLGNIQYF	TGTGCCAGCAGCCTGGTCCTGGGAAACATTCAGTACTTC
-	-	TRBV5-1	TRBJ1-3	CASSLVDMDSGNTIYF	TGCGCCAGCAGCTTGGTGGACATGGACTCTGGAAACACCATATATTTT
many	-	TRBV3-1	TRBJ2-3	CASSQDGRGTQYF	TGTGCCAGCAGCCAAGATGGAAGGGGAACGCAGTATTTT
many	-	TRBV20-1	TRBJ1-1	CSARETWSENTEAFF	TGCAGTGCTAGAGAAACGTGGAGCGAAAACACTGAAGCTTTCTTT
-	-	TRBV12-3/TRBV12-4	TRBJ2-3	CASSIAKPTDTQYF	TGTGCCAGCAGTATAGCTAAACCCACAGATACGCAGTATTTT
many	-	TRBV27	TRBJ2-7	CASSPFNRVHEQYF	TGTGCCAGCAGTCCTTTCAACAGGGTACACGAGCAGTACTTC
few	TRBD1	TRBV12-3/TRBV12-4	TRBJ1-1	CASTNRGGTEAFF	TGTGCCAGCACTAACAGGGGGGGCACTGAAGCTTTCTTT
few	TRBD2	TRBV6-5	TRBJ2-3	CASSYRMTSGANTDTQYF	TGTGCCAGCAGTTACCGGATGACTAGCGGAGCAAACACAGATACGCAGTATTTT
few	-	TRBV2	TRBJ2-1	CASSLEGPDVNEQFF	TGTGCCAGCAGTCTGGAGGGGCCCGATGTCAATGAGCAGTTCTTC
-	TRBD1	TRBV5-1	TRBJ2-3	CASSPGQEITTDTQYF	TGCGCCAGCAGCCCGGGACAGGAGATTACCACAGATACGCAGTATTTT
few	-	TRBV14	TRBJ2-7	CASSPGKGIYEQYF	TGTGCCAGCAGCCCCGGAAAGGGGATCTACGAGCAGTACTTC
few	-	TRBV7-6	TRBJ1-1	CASSPSRVVRTEAFF	TGTGCCAGCAGCCCTAGTCGGGTCGTTCGGACTGAAGCTTTCTTT
few	TRBD2	TRBV10-3	TRBJ2-3	CAISDRGLAIDTQYF	TGTGCCATCAGTGACAGGGGACTAGCGATAGATACGCAGTATTTT
many	-	TRBV12-3/TRBV12-4	TRBJ2-2	CASRGRLTGELFF	TGTGCCAGCAGGGGACGACTCACCGGGGAGCTGTTTTTT
few	-	TRBV14	TRBJ1-6	CASSQGLAPATLHF	TGTGCCAGCAGCCAAGGGTTAGCACCGGCCACCCTCCACTTT
many	-	TRBV12-3/TRBV12-4	TRBJ2-7	CASSPGAYEQYF	TGTGCCAGCAGCCCGGGGGCTTACGAGCAGTACTTC
few	-	TRBV20-1	TRBJ1-1	CSAVWKSMNTEAFF	TGCAGTGCCGTATGGAAGTCCATGAACACTGAAGCTTTCTTT
-	TRBD2	TRBV7-2	TRBJ2-3	CASSYASGGSYGTQYF	TGTGCCAGCAGCTACGCTAGCGGGGGGTCGTACGGTACGCAGTATTTT
many	-	TRBV9	TRBJ2-2	CASSVAQGNTGELFF	TGTGCCAGCAGCGTAGCCCAGGGGAACACCGGGGAGCTGTTTTTT
few	-	TRBV18	TRBJ2-1	CASSPREVQNYNEQFF	TGTGCCAGCTCACCACGAGAGGTTCAGAACTACAATGAGCAGTTCTTC